These 6 T cell receptor beta chains were all obtained from the same sample, sequenced in a study of T-cell reconstitution after alpha-beta-depleted transplantation in children. The library targeted TCRbeta and was prepared with unique molecular identifiers. TCRdb reanalysed the PCR reads using MiXCR and keeps one entry per CDR3 protein. This sample has hundreds of thousands of distinct CDR3 sequences; roughly a tenth occur once, and the top ten carry around 2%. The sequencing here drew on PBMCs, taken before TCRalphabeta/CD19-depleted stem cell transplant. These receptor sequences come from a child aged 2 to 10 with inherited bone marrow failure, due to receive a stem cell transplant.

This clonotype was counted many times. The V and J genes are TRBV6-1 and TRBJ1-3; TRBD1 aligns across 9 bases. CDR1 and CDR2 from the germline V gene are MNHNS and SASEGT. The CDR3 is 15 residues long. V was clipped by 6 bases and J by 7 bases; unmatched bases: 10. The CDR3 DNA reads as TGTGCCAGCAGCATAATACAGGGGGCGGGTAACACCATATATTTT. Amino acid sequence: CASSIIQGAGNTIYF.

The V and J genes are TRBV20-1 and TRBJ2-7; 12 positions agree with TRBD2. The V segment lost 6 bases and the J segment 3 bases; nucleotides outside the gene matches: 6. CDR1 DFQATT and CDR2 SNEGSKA come from the germline V gene (reference sequence). The length of the CDR3 is 14 residues. The CDR3 spells CSAWRLAGDYEQYF. CDR3 DNA: TGCAGTGCGTGGAGACTAGCGGGGGACTACGAGCAGTACTTC.

The chain joins TRBV4-1 to TRBJ2-1, with D perhaps TRBD2 (5 bases). There are 16 residues in the CDR3. Trimming took off 0 bases at V and 4 bases at J, with 13 bases between the two ends. Germline values: CDR1 MGHRA, CDR2 YSYEKL. CDR3 loop: CASSQDLEGRYNEQFF. In DNA form, the CDR3 reads TGCGCCAGCAGCCAAGATTTGGAAGGGAGATACAATGAGCAGTTCTTC.

This clonotype was observed a few times. The V and J genes are TRBV5-1 and TRBJ2-5, with 16 bases matching TRBD2. In germline, CDR1 is SGHRS, CDR2 YFSETQ. The CDR3 sequence is 19 residues long. The ends lost 0 bases at V and 0 bases at J; junction bases unmatched: 5. This CDR3 reads CASSLAGTSGREYQETQYF. CDR3 coding DNA: TGCGCCAGCAGCTTGGCCGGGACTAGCGGGAGGGAGTACCAAGAGACCCAGTACTTC. Variable domain in full (rest from reference TRBV5-1 and TRBJ2-5): KAGVTQTPRYLIKTRGQQVTLSCSPISGHRSVSWYQQTPGQGLQFLFEYFSETQRNKGNFPGRFSGRQFSNSRSEMNVSTLELGDSALYLCASSLAGTSGREYQETQYFGPGTRLLVL.

A note on this clonotype: The junction differs from germline at one of its ends, possibly a read error. The rearrangement links TRBV28 to TRBJ2-2; 7 bases are a match to TRBD2. Germline V gene lookup returns CDR1 MDHEN and CDR2 SYDVKM. The CDR3 loop spans 17 amino acids. CDR3 protein: CASSLSLGGGNTWELFF. The DNA of the CDR3 is TGTGCCAGCAGTTTATCTCTTGGGGGAGGGAACACCTGGGAGCTGTTTTTT.

The chain links TRBV5-1 to TRBJ1-6; no clear D. The CDR3 spans 13 residues. Trimming stripped 0 bases from V and 7 bases from J, with 5 bases between. Germline V gene lookup returns CDR1 SGHRS and CDR2 YFSETQ. CDR3 in DNA: TGCGCCAGCAGCTTGGGCCCGAATTCACCCCTCCACTTT. This codes for CASSLGPNSPLHF.